The 27 T cell receptor beta chains given below trace back to one sample, sequenced in a study of a mutant IDH1 vaccine in newly diagnosed glioma (dated by TCRdb to the early 2020s). For these receptors, no antigen is known. Library method: the immunoSEQ multiplex PCR assay. Not all clones reach the TCRdb copy of this immuneACCESS table, which keeps in-frame sequences only. Checked studies attribute under half of the gap to unresolved V genes and leave the rest unexplained. The sample includes around 69,000 clones, with more than 75% observed a single time. The ten largest make up roughly 2% of the sample. The sample's time point label is to be understood as: week 35, safety follow-up. Every vaccine dose consisted of 300 ug of a 20-mer mutant IDH1 peptide in Montanide, administered subcutaneously together with topical imiquimod. The specimen was PBMCs, collected from a glioma patient whose treatment included an IDH1 peptide vaccine. All receptors come from a man aged 30 to 45 with glioma.

This clone was picked up a small number of times. The chain links TRBV27 to TRBJ1-1; D may be TRBD1 (5 bases). The germline CDR1 and CDR2 sequences are MNHEY and SMNVEV (reference sequence). The V and J ends lost 7 bases and 8 bases respectively, with 11 bases between them. This CDR3 contains 11 residues. The CDR3 coding sequence is TGTGCCAGCAAGGGGTTGAGCGAAGCTTTCTTT. This codes for CASKGLSEAFF.

This chain links TRBV5-5 with TRBJ1-3; D gene ambiguous. Trimming shortened V by 2 bases and J by 1 base, and 10 bases separated the two germline ends. Germline values: CDR1 SGHKS, CDR2 YYEKEE (reference sequence). The CDR3 is made up of 15 amino acids. In DNA form, the CDR3 reads TGTGCCAGCAGCTTTACCGGGGTTTCTGGAAACACCATATATTTT. As protein: CASSFTGVSGNTIYF.

This clone was counted once. The CDR3 spells CASSPLTTQVAGNTIYF. In DNA form, the CDR3 reads TGTGCCAGCTCACCTCTCACGACACAGGTTGCTGGAAACACCATATATTTT. The chain links TRBV18 to TRBJ1-3; TRBD1 might be the D (5 bases). Germline CDR1 is KGHSH and CDR2 is LQKENI. The CDR3 has 17 residues. The V end lost 3 bases, the J end lost 2 bases, and 17 bases lay between the germline ends.

This clone was observed a handful of times. J is TRBJ1-1 and V is TRBV5-1; TRBD1 matches 8 bases. Germline-derived CDR1 and CDR2 are SGHRS and YFSETQ. The ends lost 8 bases at V and 4 bases at J; junction bases unmatched: 7. CDR3 length: 13 residues. Written as DNA, the CDR3 is TGCGCCAGTGTGGGACAGGAAGGCACTGAAGCTTTCTTT. Its translation: CASVGQEGTEAFF.

This clone was detected only a few times. The gene calls are TRBV7-6 and TRBJ2-7; 9 bases map to TRBD1. From germline, CDR1 is SGHVS and CDR2 FNYEAQ. This CDR3 is 15 amino acids long. After removal of 4 bases from V and 6 bases from J, the junction contained 10 bases not matched to a gene. The CDR3 sequence is CASSSLRDRASEQYF. The CDR3 coding sequence is TGTGCCAGCAGCTCACTCCGGGACAGGGCGAGCGAGCAGTACTTC.

The chain employs TRBV5-1 and TRBJ2-6; 7 bases are a match to TRBD1. The CDR3 has 18 residues. V lost 3 bases to trimming and J lost 2 bases; unmatched junction nucleotides: 11. The V gene's germline CDR1 is SGHRS and CDR2 YFSETQ. This CDR3 is CASSSLQGGAAGANVLTF. CDR3 DNA sequence: TGCGCCAGCAGCTCGTTACAAGGGGGCGCAGCTGGGGCCAACGTCCTGACTTTC.

V and J are TRBV7-2 and TRBJ1-2; 9 bases line up with TRBD1. This CDR3 has 13 residues. V lost 5 bases to trimming and J lost 5 bases; unmatched junction nucleotides: 3. The germline V gene has CDR1 SGHTA and CDR2 FQGNSA. CDR3: CASSPGTGYGYTF. CDR3 coding DNA: TGTGCCAGCAGCCCCGGGACAGGGTATGGCTACACCTTC.

The V gene is TRBV2, the J gene TRBJ1-2; TRBD1 is a possible D gene (6 bases). The CDR3 is made up of 11 amino acids. Trimming stripped 7 bases from V and 9 bases from J, with 12 bases between. Germline values: CDR1 SNHLY, CDR2 FYNNEI. CDR3 nucleotide sequence: TGTGCCAGCATGGAACAGGGATGCTACACCTTC. Translating it yields CASMEQGCYTF.

The chain carries TRBV5-1 and TRBJ2-1; TRBD2 aligns across 8 bases. The germline V gene encodes CDR1 SGHRS and CDR2 YFSETQ. The CDR3 runs to 15 residues. J gave up 6 bases and V 3 bases, and 8 bases lay outside the gene matches. The CDR3 reads CASSWITGGSNEQFF. CDR3 DNA sequence: TGCGCCAGCAGCTGGATCACGGGAGGGTCCAATGAGCAGTTCTTC.

The chain links TRBV30 to TRBJ2-2; unclear D gene. V lost 5 bases, J lost 7 bases, and 11 bases lay in between. The CDR3 is made up of 12 amino acids. Germline CDR1 is GTSNPN and CDR2 is SVGIG (reference sequence). The CDR3 region has the DNA TGTGCCTGGTCCCTTCCAGGCGGGGAGCTGTTTTTT. It codes for CAWSLPGGELFF.

The chain has TRBV10-3 and TRBJ2-7; 8 positions agree with TRBD1. Unmatched junction bases numbered 13, after V lost 0 bases and J lost 9 bases. The CDR3 runs 16 residues. CDR1 and CDR2 from the germline V gene are ENHRY and SYGVKD. Written as DNA, the CDR3 is TGTGCCATCAGTGAGTCGACTGTCAGGGGGCGGTTGGGGCAGTACTTC. Translated, it gives CAISESTVRGRLGQYF.

The chain links TRBV19 to TRBJ1-5; D perhaps matches TRBD1 (6 bases). The CDR3 is 15 amino acids. V was pared by 6 bases and J by 7 bases, with 19 bases between. Germline values: CDR1 LNHDA, CDR2 SQIVND (reference sequence). CDR3: CASRRGPGAEQPQHF. Written as DNA, the CDR3 is TGTGCCAGTAGGAGGGGCCCGGGGGCAGAACAGCCCCAGCATTTT. The entire variable domain, with the rest obtained from reference TRBV19 and TRBJ1-5, is as follows: DGGITQSPKYLFRKEGQNVTLSCEQNLNHDAMYWYRQDPGQGLRLIYYSQIVNDFQKGDIAEGYSVSREKKESFPLTVTSAQKNPTAFYLCASRRGPGAEQPQHFGDGTRLSIL.

The V gene is TRBV13, the J gene TRBJ2-3, with 12 bases matching TRBD2. The J segment lost 2 bases and the V segment lost 2 bases, leaving 8 bases of the junction unmatched. Germline V gives CDR1 PRHDT, CDR2 FYEKMQ (reference sequence). The CDR3 is made up of 18 amino acids. The CDR3 protein is CASSLPSRTSGDTDTQYF. DNA for the CDR3: TGTGCCAGCAGCTTACCCTCGAGGACTAGCGGGGACACAGATACGCAGTATTTT. The full variable domain, rest sourced from reference TRBV13 and TRBJ2-3, is AAGVIQSPRHLIKEKRETATLKCYPIPRHDTVYWYQQGPGQDPQFLISFYEKMQSDKGSIPDRFSAQQFSDYHSELNMSSLELGDSALYFCASSLPSRTSGDTDTQYFGPGTRLTVL.

The chain joins TRBV4-1 to TRBJ2-3; 7 bases align to TRBD2. Trimming at V came to 4 bases and at J to 2 bases, leaving 9 bases not matched to a gene. This CDR3 has 16 residues. Germline V gene sequence: CDR1 MGHRA, CDR2 YSYEKL. CDR3 residues: CASSLRELQNTDTQYF. DNA of the CDR3: TGCGCCAGCAGCCTGCGGGAGTTGCAAAACACAGATACGCAGTATTTT.

The chain couples TRBV18 to TRBJ2-2; no clear D. The CDR3 sequence is 16 residues long. Germline-derived CDR1 and CDR2 are KGHSH and LQKENI. The V end was cut by 2 bases, the J end by 0 bases, with 10 bases between. CDR3 loop: CASSPGVGPNTGELFF. The DNA of the CDR3 is TGTGCCAGCTCACCAGGGGTCGGACCGAACACCGGGGAGCTGTTTTTT.

V is TRBV27 and J is TRBJ2-5; 7 nucleotides match TRBD2. This CDR3 spans 14 amino acids. Germline V CDR1 and CDR2: MNHEY, SMNVEV (reference sequence). J gave up 6 bases and V 3 bases, and 7 bases lay outside the gene matches. CDR3 sequence (DNA): TGTGCCAGCAGTTTGACTAGCCGGTGGAAGACCCAGTACTTC. Protein: CASSLTSRWKTQYF.

The chain recombines TRBV6-5 with TRBJ2-2; TRBD2 might be the D (6 bases). Germline V gene lookup returns CDR1 MNHEY and CDR2 SVGAGI. V shed 10 bases and J shed 4 bases, with 19 bases lying between them. The CDR3 is made up of 15 amino acids. The CDR3 bases are TGTGCCACCGAACGGGGAGGAGGATCCACCGGGGAGCTGTTTTTT. It encodes CATERGGGSTGELFF.

In this sample, this clone turned up once. The J gene is TRBJ1-2, the V gene TRBV10-2; a possible D gene is TRBD1 (5 bases). V lost 3 bases, J lost 8 bases, and 16 bases lay in between. Germline-derived CDR1 and CDR2 are WSHSY and SAAADI. There are 14 residues in the CDR3. CDR3 nucleotides: TGCGCCAGCAGTGAACAGGTGGGGCTTTACGGCTACACCTTC. Protein product: CASSEQVGLYGYTF.

The rearrangement uses TRBV10-3 and TRBJ1-6; unclear D gene. CDR1 and CDR2 (germline): ENHRY, SYGVKD. V was cut by 10 bases and J by 0 bases, with 10 bases left in between. The CDR3 extends over 14 amino acids. This chain's CDR3 is CATLGSSYNSPLHF. As DNA, the CDR3 is TGTGCCACCTTAGGGAGCTCCTATAATTCACCCCTCCACTTT.

This chain links TRBV5-1 with TRBJ2-1, with D perhaps TRBD2 (6 bases). This CDR3 is built from 17 residues. Germline V CDR1 and CDR2: SGHRS, YFSETQ. Trimming cost V 4 bases and J 7 bases, with 24 bases left between them. CDR3 sequence (DNA): TGCGCCAGCAGCAAGGAAGGTAGCGGTATGGTAAGGAATGAGCAGTTCTTC. This gives the protein CASSKEGSGMVRNEQFF.

This sequence joins TRBV6-5 and TRBJ2-7, with D tentatively TRBD1 or TRBD2 (6 bases each). This CDR3 has 15 amino acids. V lost 0 bases and J lost 3, with 12 bases in between. Germline assignment: CDR1 MNHEY and CDR2 SVGAGI. The DNA of the CDR3 is TGTGCCAGCAGTTACTCGTGGGGGGCTCTCTACGAGCAGTACTTC. Protein product: CASSYSWGALYEQYF.

The chain joins TRBV28 to TRBJ1-4; D unresolved. CDR3 size: 15 residues. The germline V gene encodes CDR1 MDHEN and CDR2 SYDVKM. V lost 2 bases and J 5 bases, leaving 12 bases between the germline ends. The CDR3 protein is CASSLPGIRNEKLFF. The DNA of the CDR3 is TGTGCCAGCAGTTTACCCGGCATACGGAATGAAAAACTGTTTTTT.

The chain is built from TRBV5-4 and TRBJ2-3; TRBD2 matches at 11 bases. V was clipped by 1 base and J by 3 bases; unmatched bases: 13. The CDR3 sequence is 19 residues long. CDR1 is SGHNT, CDR2 YYREEE, per germline (reference sequence). This chain's CDR3 is CASSLPLGASGGSTDTQYF. Here the CDR3 DNA reads TGTGCCAGCAGCTTGCCTCTAGGGGCTAGCGGGGGGTCAACAGATACGCAGTATTTT. Together with reference TRBV5-4 and TRBJ2-3, the CDR3 gives the full variable domain: ETGVTQSPTHLIKTRGQQVTLRCSSQSGHNTVSWYQQALGQGPQFIFQYYREEENGRGNFPPRFSGLQFPNYSSELNVNALELDDSALYLCASSLPLGASGGSTDTQYFGPGTRLTVL.

The chain has TRBV11-2 and TRBJ2-7; TRBD1 aligns across 9 bases. Germline V lookup: CDR1 SGHAT, CDR2 FQNNGV. The CDR3 is 16 residues long. V lost 4 bases and J lost 6; bases outside the gene matches: 13. CDR3 sequence: CASSSGPGTGTGEQYF. CDR3 coding DNA: TGTGCCAGCAGCTCTGGGCCCGGGACAGGGACGGGCGAGCAGTACTTC.

V is TRBV20-1 and J is TRBJ2-1; D ambiguous. Germline CDR1 and CDR2: DFQATT and SNEGSKA (reference sequence). The CDR3 has 11 residues. Trimming took 5 bases from V and 9 from J, leaving 11 bases between them. The CDR3: CSARLLLEQFF. For the CDR3, the DNA is TGCAGTGCTCGTCTCCTACTTGAGCAGTTCTTC.

The chain couples TRBV28 to TRBJ1-2, with D possibly being TRBD1 (6 bases). Germline V lookup: CDR1 MDHEN, CDR2 SYDVKM. CDR3 length: 14 amino acids. Trimming took off 3 bases at V and 6 bases at J, with 14 bases between the two ends. CDR3 region: CASSFYRVPHGYTF. The CDR3 DNA sequence: TGTGCCAGCAGTTTTTACAGGGTGCCCCATGGCTACACCTTC.

The gene calls are TRBV28 and TRBJ2-7; 11 nucleotides line up with TRBD2. The J segment lost 4 bases and the V segment lost 5 bases, leaving 4 bases of the junction unmatched. Germline V gene sequence: CDR1 MDHEN, CDR2 SYDVKM. The CDR3 is made up of 14 amino acids. The CDR3 sequence: CASSPGLAEYEQYF. In DNA form, the CDR3 reads TGTGCCAGCAGTCCGGGACTAGCGGAATACGAGCAGTACTTC.